This TCR beta chain derives from a study of shared T cell receptors in the human thymus. This table comes from immunoSEQ multiplex PCR, and its TCRdb copy is limited to in-frame clones, with some not included. This table has around 730,000 clones, 70% to 90% appearing once. The length of the CDR3 is 16 residues. The V gene's germline CDR1 is SGHRS and CDR2 YFSETQ. V lost 2 bases and J 0 bases, leaving 11 bases between the germline ends. This sample also belongs to another study, concerning human thymus T cells. As reported in that work: Thymus tissue was removed during corrective cardiac surgery. In thymic and blood repertoires alike, V and J usage looked biased. Related studies noted strongly shared thymic repertoires across unrelated people.

The TCR was taken from a girl less than two years old with a congenital heart defect. The chain has TRBV5-1 and TRBJ2-2; D possibly corresponds to TRBD1 (6 bases). The specimen sequenced was thymocytes. CDR3: CASSFTGRANTGELFF. CDR3 DNA: TGCGCCAGCAGCTTCACAGGGCGCGCGAACACCGGGGAGCTGTTTTTT.